Presented here are 23 T cell receptor beta chains from one specimen sequenced in a study of blood T cell repertoires in COVID-19. TCRdb's table, derived via immunoSEQ multiplex PCR, lists solely in-frame clones and lacks some. The data show over 250,000 clones, about nine tenths seen once. Sample: peripheral blood. Receptors originate from a man aged 50 to 60 with acute or convalescent COVID-19.

The J gene is TRBJ2-1, the V gene TRBV2, with 9 nucleotides matching TRBD2. CDR1 SNHLY and CDR2 FYNNEI come from the germline V gene. CDR3 length: 13 amino acids. V lost 8 bases, J lost 3 bases, and 2 bases stayed unmatched. The CDR3 sequence: CASAGGVYNEQFF. The CDR3 bases are TGTGCCAGCGCGGGGGGGGTCTACAATGAGCAGTTCTTC.

The J gene is TRBJ2-7, the V gene TRBV3-1 (or the pseudogene TRBV3-2), with D hard to call. The CDR3 totals 15 residues. The germline V and J ends were trimmed by 0 bases and 2 bases, with 11 bases remaining between them. Per germline, CDR1 LGHDT and CDR2 YNNKEL (reference sequence). The CDR3 spells CASSQDGVKAYEQYF. The CDR3 coding sequence is TGTGCCAGCAGCCAAGACGGTGTGAAAGCCTACGAGCAGTACTTC.

This sequence joins TRBV20-1 and TRBJ2-5; TRBD2 aligns across 9 bases. This CDR3 has 17 amino acids. Germline V gene sequence: CDR1 DFQATT, CDR2 SNEGSKA (reference sequence). Trimming at V came to 3 bases and at J to 5 bases, leaving 16 bases not matched to a gene. The CDR3 protein is CSASQEEASGERETQYF. The DNA of the CDR3 is TGCAGTGCTAGTCAAGAGGAGGCTAGCGGGGAGAGGGAGACCCAGTACTTC.

A few counts support this clone. The gene calls are TRBV5-1 and TRBJ2-1, with a tentative D call TRBD1 (5 bases). Trimming left V 0 bases short and J 7 bases short, with 5 bases between. The CDR3 loop spans 12 amino acids. The germline V gene encodes CDR1 SGHRS and CDR2 YFSETQ. This chain's CDR3 is CASSLEGNEQFF. DNA for the CDR3: TGCGCCAGCAGCTTGGAGGGGAATGAGCAGTTCTTC.

In DNA form, the CDR3 reads TGTGCCTGGAGTCCGCTGGGCGCGGGCTACACCTTC. Amino acids: CAWSPLGAGYTF. V usage is TRBV30 and J usage is TRBJ1-2; D gene ambiguous. The CDR3 sequence is 12 residues long. With 2 bases removed from V and 8 bases from J, the gap between germline ends came to 12 bases. The germline gives CDR1 GTSNPN, CDR2 SVGIG (reference sequence).

V gene TRBV27 combines with J gene TRBJ2-3, with D perhaps TRBD2 (6 bases). Germline lookup yields CDR1 MNHEY and CDR2 SMNVEV (reference sequence). The CDR3 sequence is 15 residues long. The V end lost 7 bases, the J end lost 2 bases, and 16 bases lay between the germline ends. CDR3 in amino acids: CASKLNRDFTDTQYF. CDR3 DNA: TGTGCCAGCAAACTAAACCGGGACTTCACAGATACGCAGTATTTT.

This clone was recorded only once. V gene TRBV7-9 combines with J gene TRBJ2-2; a possible D gene is TRBD2 (7 bases). The CDR3 sequence is 17 residues long. Trimming took 5 bases from V and 5 from J, leaving 21 bases between them. Germline V gene data show CDR1 as SEHNR and CDR2 as FQNEAQ (reference sequence). Here the CDR3 reads CASSARVAGAQTGELFF. The DNA of the CDR3 is TGTGCCAGCAGCGCCAGGGTGGCGGGGGCCCAAACCGGGGAGCTGTTTTTT.

The genes are TRBV14 and TRBJ2-7, with 10 bases aligning to TRBD2. Trimming took 4 bases from V and 6 from J; bases not matched to a gene: 6. The length of the CDR3 is 14 residues. CDR1 and CDR2 (germline): SGHDN, FVKESK. The CDR3 loop reads CASSPLAGSVEQYF. The CDR3 DNA reads TGTGCCAGCAGCCCACTAGCGGGGTCAGTCGAGCAGTACTTC.

V usage is TRBV5-8 and J usage is TRBJ1-4, with a tentative D call TRBD1 (6 bases). The CDR3 sequence is 15 residues long. The germline V gene has CDR1 SGHTS and CDR2 YDEGEE. The ends were cut back, 4 bases at V and 6 bases at J, with 16 bases in the middle. This CDR3 is CASSANRVYDEKLFF. Written as DNA, the CDR3 is TGTGCCAGCAGCGCCAACAGGGTGTACGATGAAAAACTGTTTTTT.

About this clone: A much larger clone differs from this one at a single base, so this may be a read error. The chain couples TRBV5-5 to TRBJ1-2; maybe TRBD1 (6 bases). Trimming removed 4 bases from V and 2 bases from J, with 9 bases in between. The germline V gene has CDR1 SGHKS and CDR2 YYEKEE (reference sequence). There are 13 residues in the CDR3. The CDR3 protein is CASSQDRNYGYTF. The CDR3 bases are TGTGCCAGCAGCCAGGACAGAAACTATGGCTACACCTTC.

The V and J genes are TRBV18 and TRBJ1-1; no definite D call. Germline V gene lookup returns CDR1 KGHSH and CDR2 LQKENI. CDR3 length equals 16 residues. V lost 3 bases to trimming and J lost 3 bases, with 17 bases between them. The CDR3 sequence is CASSPLGWHGDTEAFF. DNA for the CDR3: TGTGCCAGCTCACCCTTAGGGTGGCACGGGGACACTGAAGCTTTCTTT.

V is TRBV13 and J is TRBJ1-1; the D is unclear. The ends were cut back, 4 bases at V and 8 bases at J, with 14 bases in the middle. CDR3 size: 13 residues. Germline V gives CDR1 PRHDT, CDR2 FYEKMQ (reference sequence). The CDR3: CASSSTPQTEAFF. CDR3 DNA: TGTGCCAGCAGCTCGACGCCGCAGACAGAAGCTTTCTTT.

The chain recombines TRBV19 with TRBJ1-2; D possibly corresponds to TRBD1 (6 bases). V shed 5 bases and J shed 0 bases, with 16 bases lying between them. The CDR3 runs 16 residues. Looked up from germline, CDR1 is LNHDA and CDR2 is SQIVND (reference sequence). The CDR3 loop reads CASSWRTASPNYGYTF. The CDR3 bases are TGTGCCAGTAGTTGGAGGACAGCCTCCCCTAACTATGGCTACACCTTC.

The genes are TRBV9 and TRBJ2-6, with D perhaps matching TRBD1 (5 bases). The ends were cut back, 0 bases at V and 2 bases at J, with 12 bases in the middle. The CDR3 sequence is 17 residues long. Germline CDR1 and CDR2: SGDLS and YYNGEE. CDR3 in amino acids: CASSVGAGWTGANVLTF. CDR3 sequence (DNA): TGTGCCAGCAGCGTAGGGGCAGGGTGGACTGGGGCCAACGTCCTGACTTTC.

The rearrangement joins TRBV4-1 to TRBJ2-3; 11 positions agree with TRBD1. Trimming took 2 bases from V and 3 from J; bases not matched to a gene: 1. The V gene's germline CDR1 is MGHRA and CDR2 YSYEKL. The CDR3 contains 15 residues. CDR3 in amino acids: CASSQWDRGTDTQYF. Here the CDR3 DNA reads TGCGCCAGCAGCCAATGGGACAGGGGGACAGATACGCAGTATTTT.

There are a few counts of this clone. This chain links TRBV19 with TRBJ2-5; 7 bases line up with TRBD1. The germline gives CDR1 LNHDA, CDR2 SQIVND (reference sequence). The CDR3 length is 15 residues. V trimming: 5 bases; J trimming: 1 base; junction bases outside the gene matches: 7. The CDR3 sequence: CASSPGTASQETQYF. DNA of the CDR3: TGTGCCAGTAGTCCTGGGACAGCCTCCCAAGAGACCCAGTACTTC.

This clone showed up just once. The gene calls are TRBV25-1 and TRBJ1-2; 9 positions match TRBD1. The germline V gene encodes CDR1 MGHDK and CDR2 SYGVNS. This CDR3 is 14 amino acids long. J was trimmed by 3 bases and V by 4 bases; bases with no gene match: 3. The CDR3 protein is CASSARQGDYGYTF. The CDR3 bases are TGTGCCAGCAGTGCCCGACAGGGGGACTATGGCTACACCTTC.

The chain couples TRBV4-2 to TRBJ1-2, with a weak D call TRBD1 (5 bases). Germline-derived CDR1 and CDR2 are LGHNA and YNFKEQ. Trimming left V 0 bases short and J 4 bases short, with 6 bases between. The CDR3 has 13 amino acids. The CDR3 sequence: CASSQDRAYGYTF. DNA for the CDR3: TGTGCCAGCAGCCAAGACAGGGCCTATGGCTACACCTTC.

This chain uses TRBV11-2 with TRBJ1-4, with D maybe TRBD1 (6 bases). Germline CDR1 reads SGHAT; CDR2 reads FQNNGV. V lost 5 bases, J lost 2 bases, and 18 bases lay in between. CDR3 length: 17 residues. This CDR3 is CASSLTRGRGTNEKLFF. CDR3 DNA: TGTGCCAGCAGCCTAACGCGGGGGCGTGGGACTAATGAAAAACTGTTTTTT.

The rearrangement links TRBV3-1 (or the pseudogene TRBV3-2) to TRBJ1-4; D unclear. The length of the CDR3 is 14 residues. V gave up 5 bases and J gave up 8 bases, with 15 bases separating them. Per the germline V gene, CDR1 is LGHDT and CDR2 is YNNKEL (reference sequence). The CDR3 here is CASSVQAWEEKLFF. In DNA form, the CDR3 reads TGTGCCAGCAGCGTCCAGGCTTGGGAGGAAAAACTGTTTTTT.

The rearrangement joins TRBV4-1 to TRBJ2-1, with 8 bases fitting TRBD1. Germline V gene sequence: CDR1 MGHRA, CDR2 YSYEKL. There are 16 residues in the CDR3. After removal of 1 base from V and 6 bases from J, the junction contained 8 bases not matched to a gene. The CDR3 loop is CASSQVTGGLFNEQFF. CDR3 DNA: TGCGCCAGCAGCCAAGTTACAGGGGGTCTATTCAATGAGCAGTTCTTC.

V usage is TRBV6-2 or TRBV6-3 and J usage is TRBJ2-7; 7 bases are a match to TRBD1. Trimming removed 5 bases from V and 5 bases from J; junction bases left unmatched: 3. There are 12 residues in the CDR3. Germline assignment: CDR1 MNHEY and CDR2 SVGEGT. CDR3 coding DNA: TGTGCCAGCAGTCGTACAGGGGACGAGCAGTACTTC. Protein: CASSRTGDEQYF.

The CDR3 region has the DNA TGTGCCACCAGTGATGTTACGGGCTATGGCTACACCTTC. Translated, it gives CATSDVTGYGYTF. The gene calls are TRBV24-1 and TRBJ1-2; no firm D call. Trimming pared 3 bases from V and 4 bases from J, leaving 8 bases between. The CDR3 runs 13 residues. Germline loops: CDR1 KGHDR, CDR2 SFDVKD.